What follows are 11 T cell receptor beta chains derived from one specimen sequenced in a study of blood T cells in healthy people across ages. For the second PCR, which ran for roughly 6 to 11 cycles, a sample-barcoded 5' primer and a J-beta primer mix were used. TCRdb independently ran MiXCR on the 5' RACE reads; one entry per CDR3 protein. The sample has roughly 1.9 million distinct CDR3 sequences, more than 35% seen once; the top ten hold roughly 24%. The sequenced sample was blood. The receptor source for this set is a human donor in good health.

The genes are TRBV7-2 and TRBJ1-5; D not certain. The V end lost 3 bases, the J end lost 3 bases, and 12 bases lay between the germline ends. The germline V gene has CDR1 SGHTA and CDR2 FQGNSA. This CDR3 is 15 amino acids long. The CDR3 here is CASSLGRAPNQPQHF. The CDR3 nucleotides read TGTGCCAGCAGCTTGGGTAGGGCCCCCAATCAGCCCCAGCATTTT.

About this clonotype itself: A much bigger clone sits one base away, suggesting this may be a read error. The rearrangement joins TRBV20-1 to TRBJ1-2; the D is unclear. Per the germline V gene, CDR1 is DFQATT and CDR2 is SNEGSKA (reference sequence). V shed 0 bases and J shed 6 bases, with 17 bases lying between them. The CDR3 is 15 amino acids. CDR3 loop: CSARDFIDPYHGYTF. The DNA for the CDR3 is TGCAGTGCTAGAGATTTTATCGACCCTTACCATGGCTACACCTTC.

The gene calls are TRBV28 and TRBJ2-5; D perhaps matches TRBD2 (7 bases). Germline CDR1 is MDHEN and CDR2 is SYDVKM. The V end was cut by 3 bases, the J end by 4 bases, with 15 bases between. The CDR3 runs to 15 residues. The CDR3 spells CASSFYREGGETQYF. The DNA of the CDR3 is TGTGCCAGCAGTTTTTACAGGGAGGGGGGAGAGACCCAGTACTTC. Using reference TRBV28 and TRBJ2-5 for the parts outside the CDR3, the full variable domain is DVKVTQSSRYLVKRTGEKVFLECVQDMDHENMFWYRQDPGLGLRLIYFSYDVKMKEKGDIPEGYSVSREKKERFSLILESASTNQTSMYLCASSFYREGGETQYFGPGTRLLVL.

A few counts support this clonotype. This chain joins TRBV29-1 and TRBJ2-1; the D call may be TRBD1 or TRBD2 (5 bases each). CDR1 is SQVTM and CDR2 is ANQGSEA in the germline V gene. There are 13 residues in the CDR3. With 3 bases removed from V and 8 bases from J, the gap between germline ends came to 14 bases. The CDR3 DNA reads as TGCAGCGTTGAGGGGGATAGTGGGGATGAGCAGTTCTTC. Its translation is CSVEGDSGDEQFF.

The J gene is TRBJ1-1, the V gene TRBV7-2; D not resolved. Germline CDR1 and CDR2: SGHTA and FQGNSA. The CDR3 contains 13 residues. V was trimmed by 1 base and J by 4 bases, leaving 7 bases between them. Written as DNA, the CDR3 is TGTGCCAGCAGCTTAGATCGGAGCACTGAAGCTTTCTTT. Protein sequence: CASSLDRSTEAFF.

The rearrangement joins TRBV5-1 to TRBJ1-3; no reliable D call. Trimming took off 0 bases at V and 0 bases at J, with 10 bases between the two ends. Per germline, CDR1 SGHRS and CDR2 YFSETQ. CDR3 length: 16 residues. CDR3 loop: CASSLALQSSGNTIYF. CDR3 DNA sequence: TGCGCCAGCAGCTTGGCGTTACAGTCCTCTGGAAACACCATATATTTT.

The genes are TRBV7-2 and TRBJ2-4; tentative D call: TRBD1 (6 bases). The J call may be mistaken, given a closer DNA end match to TRBJ2-7. There are 15 residues in the CDR3. The germline CDR1 and CDR2 sequences are SGHTA and FQGNSA. The CDR3 DNA sequence: TGTGCCAGCAGCAATCAGGGGATCCCATCCTACGAGCAGTACTTC. This codes for CASSNQGIPSYEQYF.

This clonotype has just a few counts. The chain joins TRBV12-3 or TRBV12-4 to TRBJ1-5, with a weak D call TRBD1 (6 bases). The V and J ends lost 5 bases and 1 base respectively, with 15 bases between them. The CDR3 covers 16 residues. The CDR3 reads CASSPQTGFSNQPQHF. The CDR3 DNA follows: TGTGCCAGCAGTCCTCAAACAGGGTTCAGCAATCAGCCCCAGCATTTT.

The chain combines TRBV7-9 with TRBJ1-2; TRBD1 might be the D (6 bases). This CDR3 has 15 amino acids. V was trimmed by 2 bases and J by 3 bases, leaving 13 bases between them. Germline V gene sequence: CDR1 SEHNR, CDR2 FQNEAQ (reference sequence). The CDR3 protein is CASSLLWTDDYGYTF. CDR3 DNA sequence: TGTGCCAGCAGCTTACTCTGGACAGATGACTATGGCTACACCTTC.

This chain uses TRBV20-1 with TRBJ2-1, with TRBD1 matching 9 bases. V shed 6 bases and J 15 bases; nucleotides not matched to a gene: 6. There are 10 residues in the CDR3. Germline lookup yields CDR1 DFQATT and CDR2 SNEGSKA (reference sequence). Here the CDR3 DNA reads TGCAGTGCAGGACAGGGGATAAGGTTCTTC. It encodes CSAGQGIRFF.

The CDR3 DNA sequence: TGCGCCAGCAGCGCCGTAACAGGTGATTCCTACGAGCAGTACTTC. It yields the protein CASSAVTGDSYEQYF. The J gene is TRBJ2-7, the V gene TRBV5-1; D is perhaps TRBD1 (5 bases). The V gene lost 4 bases and the J gene lost 1 base, with 15 bases spanning the gap. From germline, CDR1 is SGHRS and CDR2 YFSETQ. CDR3 size: 15 residues. Supplemented by reference TRBV5-1 and TRBJ2-7, the full variable domain reads KAGVTQTPRYLIKTRGQQVTLSCSPISGHRSVSWYQQTPGQGLQFLFEYFSETQRNKGNFPGRFSGRQFSNSRSEMNVSTLELGDSALYLCASSAVTGDSYEQYFGPGTRLTVT.